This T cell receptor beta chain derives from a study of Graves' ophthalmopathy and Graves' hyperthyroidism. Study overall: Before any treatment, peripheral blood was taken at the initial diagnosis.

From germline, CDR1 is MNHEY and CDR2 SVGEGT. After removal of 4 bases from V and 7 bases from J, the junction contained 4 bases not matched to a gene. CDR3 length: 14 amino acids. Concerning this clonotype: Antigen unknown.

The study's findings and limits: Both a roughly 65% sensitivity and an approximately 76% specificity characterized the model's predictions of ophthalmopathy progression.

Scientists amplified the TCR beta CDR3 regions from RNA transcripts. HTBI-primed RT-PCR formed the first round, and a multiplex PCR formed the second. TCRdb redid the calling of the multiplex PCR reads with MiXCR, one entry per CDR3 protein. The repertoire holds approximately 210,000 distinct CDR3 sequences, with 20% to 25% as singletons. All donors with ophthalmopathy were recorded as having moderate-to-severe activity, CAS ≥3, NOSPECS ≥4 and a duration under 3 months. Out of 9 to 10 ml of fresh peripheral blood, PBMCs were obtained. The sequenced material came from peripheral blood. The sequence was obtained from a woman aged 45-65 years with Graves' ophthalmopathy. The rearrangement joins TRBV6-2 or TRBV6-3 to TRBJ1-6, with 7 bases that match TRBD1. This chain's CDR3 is CASSSDRRNSPLHF. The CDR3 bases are TGTGCCAGCAGTTCGGACAGGCGGAATTCACCCCTCCACTTT.